These 2 T cell receptor beta chains were sequenced from one sample in a study of blood T cell repertoires in COVID-19. Profiling relied on immunoSEQ multiplex PCR, and the TCRdb table lists in-frame clones only, not all of them. The table has 130,000 to 150,000 clones, over 80% seen once. What was sequenced was peripheral blood. These receptors were taken from a middle-aged woman with active or convalescent COVID-19.

The chain is built from TRBV4-1 and TRBJ2-1, with a tentative D call TRBD2 (6 bases). The CDR3 covers 17 residues. Germline CDR1 is MGHRA and CDR2 is YSYEKL. V shed 0 bases and J shed 4 bases, with 16 bases lying between them. The CDR3 region is CASSQDLRRDFYNEQFF. The CDR3 DNA sequence: TGCGCCAGCAGCCAAGATCTTAGGCGGGACTTTTACAATGAGCAGTTCTTC.

The chain has TRBV5-8 and TRBJ1-5, with D hard to call. Trimming pared 1 base from V and 6 bases from J, leaving 5 bases between. The CDR3 totals 12 residues. CDR1 is SGHTS and CDR2 is YDEGEE in the germline V gene. CDR3 sequence (DNA): TGTGCCAGCAGCTTGACCGGTCAGCCCCAGCATTTT. Its translation: CASSLTGQPQHF.